This T cell receptor (beta chain) was captured by sequencing in a study of blood T cell repertoires in COVID-19. Data came from immunoSEQ multiplex PCR; TCRdb stores just in-frame clones and leaves some out. Found here are over 95,000 clones, about 81% of them singletons; the top ten hold 17%. Germline lookup yields CDR1 SEHNR and CDR2 FQNEAQ (reference sequence). CDR3 length: 15 residues. Trimming stripped 1 base from V and 3 bases from J, with 12 bases between. The sequencing input was peripheral blood. V is TRBV7-9 and J is TRBJ1-1, with a possible D match to TRBD1 (5 bases). The TCR sequence derives from a woman aged 55-70 years with acute or convalescent COVID-19. DNA of the CDR3: TGTGCCAGCAGCTTAGGGTTACCAGGGTACACTGAAGCTTTCTTT. Amino acid sequence: CASSLGLPGYTEAFF.